This is a list of T cell receptor beta chains from one sample in a study of cytomegalovirus exposure and HLA in healthy donors. The repertoire was sequenced with immunoSEQ multiplex PCR; TCRdb's copy has only in-frame clones and lacks some. The repertoire includes approximately 64,000 clones, over 75% of them detected once, and more than 5% sits in the top ten. The sample taken for sequencing was PBMCs. Source of these receptors: a male donor in good health and CMV-seropositive. CDR3s include the opening cysteine and the closing phenylalanine or tryptophan. D genes are given only for firm matches. The size of a clone is reported for some rows only, either as once, few or many, or as a class for expanded clones.

CDR3nt: TGTGCCAGCAGTTTATGGGGCACTAGCGGGGGGGCCCACGAGACCCAGTACTTC; CDR3aa: CASSLWGTSGGAHETQYF; v_gene: TRBV27; abundance: .; j_gene: TRBJ2-5; d_gene: TRBD2
CDR3nt: TGTGCCAGCAGTCCGGACAGGGGCGAGCAGTACTTC; CDR3aa: CASSPDRGEQYF; v_gene: TRBV6-5; abundance: .; j_gene: TRBJ2-7; d_gene: TRBD1
CDR3nt: TGTGCCAGCAGCCAAGGACTAGGCGGGGATACGCAGTATTTT; CDR3aa: CASSQGLGGDTQYF; v_gene: TRBV14; abundance: .; j_gene: TRBJ2-3; d_gene: .
CDR3nt: TGTGCCAGCAGTGACAGGGCGAGCGCTGAAGCTTTCTTT; CDR3aa: CASSDRASAEAFF; v_gene: TRBV2; abundance: few; j_gene: TRBJ1-1; d_gene: .
CDR3nt: TGCAGCGTTGATTTAGACAGGGTCTATGGCTACACCTTC; CDR3aa: CSVDLDRVYGYTF; v_gene: TRBV29-1; abundance: .; j_gene: TRBJ1-2; d_gene: TRBD1
CDR3nt: TGTGCCACCAGCAGTGAGGACAGGCGTAATGAAAAACTGTTTTTT; CDR3aa: CATSSEDRRNEKLFF; v_gene: TRBV15; abundance: once; j_gene: TRBJ1-4; d_gene: TRBD1
CDR3nt: TGTGCCAGTAGTACAACAGGCCCTTACGAGCAGTACTTC; CDR3aa: CASSTTGPYEQYF; v_gene: TRBV19; abundance: .; j_gene: TRBJ2-7; d_gene: .
CDR3nt: TGTGCCAGTAGTATTATAGCGGGTTCGGGGACCCAGTACTTC; CDR3aa: CASSIIAGSGTQYF; v_gene: TRBV19; abundance: .; j_gene: TRBJ2-5; d_gene: TRBD2
CDR3nt: TGTGCCAGCAGCGCGGGACAGGGGGCTTCATACGAGCAGTACTTC; CDR3aa: CASSAGQGASYEQYF; v_gene: TRBV7-9; abundance: .; j_gene: TRBJ2-7; d_gene: TRBD1
CDR3nt: TGTGCCAGCAGCCAGACAGGGAGCTATGGCTACACCTTC; CDR3aa: CASSQTGSYGYTF; v_gene: TRBV13; abundance: .; j_gene: TRBJ1-2; d_gene: TRBD1
CDR3nt: TGTGCCAGCAGTTTCACCCCTAAGACAGAAAACACTGAAGCTTTCTTT; CDR3aa: CASSFTPKTENTEAFF; v_gene: TRBV28; abundance: .; j_gene: TRBJ1-1; d_gene: .
CDR3nt: TGCGCCAGCAGCCAGAGAGGAGATACGCAGTATTTT; CDR3aa: CASSQRGDTQYF; v_gene: TRBV4-1; abundance: .; j_gene: TRBJ2-3; d_gene: .
CDR3nt: TGTGCCTGGAGTGTCGGGGGGAACTTCTATGGCTACACCTTC; CDR3aa: CAWSVGGNFYGYTF; v_gene: TRBV30; abundance: .; j_gene: TRBJ1-2; d_gene: .
CDR3nt: TGTGCCAGCAGCTTGGGACAGAGGTACGAGCAGTACTTC; CDR3aa: CASSLGQRYEQYF; v_gene: TRBV7-2; abundance: .; j_gene: TRBJ2-7; d_gene: TRBD1
CDR3nt: TGTGCCAGCAGCGAGGGGACAGGGAGAAATTCACCCCTCCACTTT; CDR3aa: CASSEGTGRNSPLHF; v_gene: TRBV7-9; abundance: once; j_gene: TRBJ1-6; d_gene: TRBD1
CDR3nt: TGTGCCAGCAGCGATGGGACAGGGCGGGAAGAAAAACTGTTTTTT; CDR3aa: CASSDGTGREEKLFF; v_gene: TRBV9; abundance: .; j_gene: TRBJ1-4; d_gene: TRBD1
CDR3nt: TGTGCCAGCAGAGAGAGAACAGGGAATGAGCAGTTCTTC; CDR3aa: CASRERTGNEQFF; v_gene: TRBV2; abundance: .; j_gene: TRBJ2-1; d_gene: .
CDR3nt: TGTGCCAGCAGCTTATATAATCAGCCCCAGCATTTT; CDR3aa: CASSLYNQPQHF; v_gene: TRBV7-2; abundance: .; j_gene: TRBJ1-5; d_gene: .
CDR3nt: TGTGCCAGCAGGGCGGGGGGCTCCTATGGCTACACCTTC; CDR3aa: CASRAGGSYGYTF; v_gene: TRBV2; abundance: .; j_gene: TRBJ1-2; d_gene: .
CDR3nt: TGTGCCAGCAGTGAATTCCGTCAGTCAGACAATGAGCAGTTCTTC; CDR3aa: CASSEFRQSDNEQFF; v_gene: TRBV6-1; abundance: once; j_gene: TRBJ2-1; d_gene: .
CDR3nt: TGTGCCAGCAAAAAACAGGGAACGCAGTATTTT; CDR3aa: CASKKQGTQYF; v_gene: TRBV27; abundance: .; j_gene: TRBJ2-3; d_gene: .
CDR3nt: TGTGCCAGCACCCCTAGCGTAAACACCGGGGAGCTGTTTTTT; CDR3aa: CASTPSVNTGELFF; v_gene: TRBV13; abundance: few; j_gene: TRBJ2-2; d_gene: .
CDR3nt: TGCGCCAGCAGCTTGCAGACAGCCACAGATACGCAGTATTTT; CDR3aa: CASSLQTATDTQYF; v_gene: TRBV5-1; abundance: .; j_gene: TRBJ2-3; d_gene: .
CDR3nt: TGTGCCAGCAGCCGGGACAGGGACGGAAACACCATATATTTT; CDR3aa: CASSRDRDGNTIYF; v_gene: TRBV7-2; abundance: once; j_gene: TRBJ1-3; d_gene: TRBD1
CDR3nt: TGCGCCAGCAGCTTGGGGCCTAGTCGGGGAGGAGATACGCAGTATTTT; CDR3aa: CASSLGPSRGGDTQYF; v_gene: TRBV5-1; abundance: .; j_gene: TRBJ2-3; d_gene: .
CDR3nt: TGTGCTAGTGGTCCAGGGTTCCCTGACGAGCAGTACTTC; CDR3aa: CASGPGFPDEQYF; v_gene: TRBV12-5; abundance: .; j_gene: TRBJ2-7; d_gene: .
CDR3nt: TGTGCCAGCAGCTTGCCACAGTCATCCAGTCGGCACTTC; CDR3aa: CASSLPQSSSRHF; v_gene: TRBV5-6; abundance: few; j_gene: TRBJ2-5; d_gene: .
CDR3nt: TGTGCCAGCGCACCTCCGGGACTTAACTATGGCTACACCTTC; CDR3aa: CASAPPGLNYGYTF; v_gene: TRBV27; abundance: .; j_gene: TRBJ1-2; d_gene: .
CDR3nt: TGTGCCAGCAGCCTGGTCGGAGGGGGCGTTAACTATGGCTACACCTTC; CDR3aa: CASSLVGGGVNYGYTF; v_gene: TRBV5-6; abundance: .; j_gene: TRBJ1-2; d_gene: TRBD1
CDR3nt: TGTGCCAGCTCAGCGGGGGGTTTCTCTGGTACTGGCAATCAGCCCCAGCATTTT; CDR3aa: CASSAGGFSGTGNQPQHF; v_gene: TRBV18; abundance: .; j_gene: TRBJ1-5; d_gene: .
CDR3nt: TGTGCCAGCAGTGAAGGACAGGGCGTTTCAGGAAACACCATATATTTT; CDR3aa: CASSEGQGVSGNTIYF; v_gene: TRBV2; abundance: .; j_gene: TRBJ1-3; d_gene: TRBD1
CDR3nt: TGTGCCAGCAGGGGACTAGCGGGGGGAACCCAAGAGACCCAGTACTTC; CDR3aa: CASRGLAGGTQETQYF; v_gene: TRBV5-8; abundance: .; j_gene: TRBJ2-5; d_gene: TRBD2
CDR3nt: TGTGCCAGCAGCTTATTGGCGGAGTTAGTCTACGAGCAGTACTTC; CDR3aa: CASSLLAELVYEQYF; v_gene: TRBV5-6; abundance: .; j_gene: TRBJ2-7; d_gene: .
CDR3nt: TGTGCCAGCTCTCGGGGGACCGGGGACACCATATATTTT; CDR3aa: CASSRGTGDTIYF; v_gene: TRBV18; abundance: once; j_gene: TRBJ1-3; d_gene: .
CDR3nt: TGTGCCAGCAGCGGCCCGCGTGAGGGTAACACTGAAGCTTTCTTT; CDR3aa: CASSGPREGNTEAFF; v_gene: TRBV7-6; abundance: .; j_gene: TRBJ1-1; d_gene: .
CDR3nt: TGTGCCAGCAGCCTCCGACTAGCGGGGGATGCGAACACCGGGGAGCTGTTTTTT; CDR3aa: CASSLRLAGDANTGELFF; v_gene: TRBV9; abundance: .; j_gene: TRBJ2-2; d_gene: TRBD2
CDR3nt: TGTGCCAGCAGAAACGGGGGAGAGGGGACACCCCTCCACTTT; CDR3aa: CASRNGGEGTPLHF; v_gene: TRBV6-5; abundance: .; j_gene: TRBJ1-6; d_gene: .
CDR3nt: TGTGCCTGGATGGAAGGGGCCGCATTTAATGAAAAACTGTTTTTT; CDR3aa: CAWMEGAAFNEKLFF; v_gene: TRBV30; abundance: .; j_gene: TRBJ1-4; d_gene: .
CDR3nt: TGTGCCAGCAGTTACTCGGGAGGGGTAGACAATTCACCCCTCCACTTT; CDR3aa: CASSYSGGVDNSPLHF; v_gene: TRBV6-5; abundance: .; j_gene: TRBJ1-6; d_gene: .
CDR3nt: TGTGCCAGCAGCACCCTAAGGAGGGATGGGACTGAAGCTTTCTTT; CDR3aa: CASSTLRRDGTEAFF; v_gene: TRBV28; abundance: .; j_gene: TRBJ1-1; d_gene: .
CDR3nt: TGTGCCAGCAGCGGACCGGAGGGCACAGATACGCAGTATTTT; CDR3aa: CASSGPEGTDTQYF; v_gene: TRBV7-8; abundance: .; j_gene: TRBJ2-3; d_gene: .
CDR3nt: TGTGCCAGCAGCTTAGGACTAGCGGGGGGAGACAATGAGCAGTTCTTC; CDR3aa: CASSLGLAGGDNEQFF; v_gene: TRBV7-3; abundance: .; j_gene: TRBJ2-1; d_gene: TRBD2
CDR3nt: TGCGCCAGCAGCTCTACCGGGACAGGGGCCGAGCAGTACTTC; CDR3aa: CASSSTGTGAEQYF; v_gene: TRBV5-1; abundance: .; j_gene: TRBJ2-7; d_gene: TRBD1
CDR3nt: TGTGCCAGCAGCTTAGCCCGACAGGACTATGGCTACACCTTC; CDR3aa: CASSLARQDYGYTF; v_gene: TRBV7-2; abundance: .; j_gene: TRBJ1-2; d_gene: .
CDR3nt: TGTGCCAGCAGAACCGGGACAGGGTGGAATTCACCCCTCCACTTT; CDR3aa: CASRTGTGWNSPLHF; v_gene: TRBV6-4; abundance: .; j_gene: TRBJ1-6; d_gene: TRBD1
CDR3nt: TGTGCCAGCAGCTTAGTCCCGCGGGGGAGCAATCAGCCCCAGCATTTT; CDR3aa: CASSLVPRGSNQPQHF; v_gene: TRBV7-2; abundance: once; j_gene: TRBJ1-5; d_gene: .
CDR3nt: TGTGCCAGCAGCCACTGGACAGGGAGACCCGGGGAGCTGTTTTTT; CDR3aa: CASSHWTGRPGELFF; v_gene: TRBV11-2; abundance: .; j_gene: TRBJ2-2; d_gene: TRBD1
CDR3nt: TGCGCCAGCAGCGGGCAGGGCCCTACCTACGAGCAGTACTTC; CDR3aa: CASSGQGPTYEQYF; v_gene: TRBV5-1; abundance: .; j_gene: TRBJ2-7; d_gene: .
CDR3nt: TGTGCCAGCAGTTCCCCAGGGGGCAATCAGCCCCAGCATTTT; CDR3aa: CASSSPGGNQPQHF; v_gene: TRBV6-6; abundance: few; j_gene: TRBJ1-5; d_gene: .
CDR3nt: TGTGCCAGCAGCCAACAGACTAGCGGGACCTACGAGCAGTACTTC; CDR3aa: CASSQQTSGTYEQYF; v_gene: TRBV4-2; abundance: .; j_gene: TRBJ2-7; d_gene: TRBD2
CDR3nt: TGTGCCAGCAGCTCGCGAGATACGCAGTATTTT; CDR3aa: CASSSRDTQYF; v_gene: TRBV11-2; abundance: .; j_gene: TRBJ2-3; d_gene: .
CDR3nt: TGTGCCAGCTCAGGACAGATGAACACTGAAGCTTTCTTT; CDR3aa: CASSGQMNTEAFF; v_gene: TRBV18; abundance: .; j_gene: TRBJ1-1; d_gene: .